Below, one T cell receptor beta chain is given with its context. What it recognizes is unknown. This sample was taken from a study of T cell responses to AZD1222 COVID-19 vaccine. Study-wide points: Nearly half of spike-specific TCRs reportedly target unmutated variant regions. Donors, mostly white British, included more females; clonal diversity was possibly underestimated.

Some clones are missing from TCRdb's copy, which holds only in-frame ones; the method was immunoSEQ multiplex PCR. The table includes 150,000 to 190,000 clones, 90% detected once. The source is an adult in good health. The sample was peripheral blood, taken on day 0 of AZD1222 vaccination.

CDR3 sequence: CASSLTGGTGTINIQYF. CDR3 sequence (DNA): TGTGCCAGCAGCTTAACCGGGGGGACCGGGACTATAAACATTCAGTACTTC. The chain links TRBV7-3 to TRBJ2-4; 7 nucleotides agree with TRBD2. Germline V lookup: CDR1 SGHTA, CDR2 FQGTGA. V lost 0 bases and J lost 6; bases outside the gene matches: 11. CDR3 length: 17 amino acids.